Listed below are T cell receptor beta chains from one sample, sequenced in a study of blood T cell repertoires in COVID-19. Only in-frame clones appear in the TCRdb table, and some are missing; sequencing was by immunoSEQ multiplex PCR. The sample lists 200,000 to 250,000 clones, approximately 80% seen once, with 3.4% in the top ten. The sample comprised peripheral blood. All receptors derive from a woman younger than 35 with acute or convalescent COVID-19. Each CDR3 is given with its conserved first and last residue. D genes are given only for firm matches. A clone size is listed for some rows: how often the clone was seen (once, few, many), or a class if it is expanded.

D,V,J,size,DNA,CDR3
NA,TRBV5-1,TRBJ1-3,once,TGCGCCAGCAGCCACGGGTCGGGTACTGGTGGAAACACCATATATTTT,CASSHGSGTGGNTIYF
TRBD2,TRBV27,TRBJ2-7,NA,TGTGCCAGCACACGACTAGCGGGCTACGAGCAGTACTTC,CASTRLAGYEQYF
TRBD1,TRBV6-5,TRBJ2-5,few,TGTGCCAGCAGTTCCGGGACAGGGGGCGGAGAGACCCAGTACTTC,CASSSGTGGGETQYF
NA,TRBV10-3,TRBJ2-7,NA,TGTGCCATCAGTGAGTTGGGAGGACCGGTCTTCGAGCAGTACTTC,CAISELGGPVFEQYF
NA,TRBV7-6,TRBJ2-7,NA,TGTGCCAGCAGCTCTACGGGTCGGGAGCAGTACTTC,CASSSTGREQYF
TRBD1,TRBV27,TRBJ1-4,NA,TGTGCCAGCAGCAAATCAGGGGGCGTTGAAAAACTGTTTTTT,CASSKSGGVEKLFF
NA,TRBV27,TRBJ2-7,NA,TGTGCCAGCGGTTTTTCCCTAGATTCCCACGAGCAGTACTTC,CASGFSLDSHEQYF
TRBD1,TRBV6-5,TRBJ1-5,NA,TGTGCCAGCAGTAAGGACAGGGGGGGTCAGCCCCAGCATTTT,CASSKDRGGQPQHF
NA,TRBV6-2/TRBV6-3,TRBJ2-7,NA,TGTGCCAGCAGTAACCCTACGGGTTACGAGCAGTACTTC,CASSNPTGYEQYF
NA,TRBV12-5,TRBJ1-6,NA,TGTGCTAGTGGAAAACAGGCCGCCAGTCGCTCACCCCTCCACTTT,CASGKQAASRSPLHF
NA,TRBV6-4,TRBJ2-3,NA,TGTGCCAGCAGTGACTCAGCTACTACCACAGATACGCAGTATTTT,CASSDSATTTDTQYF
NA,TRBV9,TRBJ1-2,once,TGTGCCAGCAGCGCCCCTCAAGACAGCTACTATGGCTACACCTTC,CASSAPQDSYYGYTF
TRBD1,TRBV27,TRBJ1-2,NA,TGTGCCAGCAGTTCGGCAGGGGGGTTCAGCTATGGCTACACCTTC,CASSSAGGFSYGYTF
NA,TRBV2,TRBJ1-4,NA,TGTGCCAGCAGTGTATCCTTTGAAAAACTGTTTTTT,CASSVSFEKLFF
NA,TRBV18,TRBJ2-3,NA,TGTGCCAGCTCATCACAGGAGACTGTTTGGGATACGCAGTATTTT,CASSSQETVWDTQYF
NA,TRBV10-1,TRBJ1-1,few,TGCGCCAGCAGTGATGAGAAGAACACTGAAGCTTTCTTT,CASSDEKNTEAFF
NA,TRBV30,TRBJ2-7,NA,TGTGCCTGGAGTGGAGGGGGATACGAGCAGTACTTC,CAWSGGGYEQYF
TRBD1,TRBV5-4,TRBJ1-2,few,TGTGCCAGCAGCTTCCCCGACGGACAGGGGGGAGGGTATGGCTACACCTTC,CASSFPDGQGGGYGYTF
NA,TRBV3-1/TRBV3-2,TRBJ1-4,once,TGTGCCAGCAGCCAAGTTCCGGGTAGACTGTTTTTT,CASSQVPGRLFF
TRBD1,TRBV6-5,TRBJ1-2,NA,TGTGCCAGCAGTTACGCCCAGGGGGCGTATGGCTACACCTTC,CASSYAQGAYGYTF
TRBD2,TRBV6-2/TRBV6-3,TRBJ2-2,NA,TGTGCCAGCAGTCCGGTAGCGGGAGTAGTCCCCGGGGAGCTGTTTTTT,CASSPVAGVVPGELFF
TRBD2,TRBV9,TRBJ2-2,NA,TGTGCCAGCAGCGTAGTTTCTAGCGGGAACACCGGGGAGCTGTTTTTT,CASSVVSSGNTGELFF
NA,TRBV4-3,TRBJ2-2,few,TGCGCCAGCAGCCAAGTGGCCCAGCGGAACACCGGGGAGCTGTTTTTT,CASSQVAQRNTGELFF